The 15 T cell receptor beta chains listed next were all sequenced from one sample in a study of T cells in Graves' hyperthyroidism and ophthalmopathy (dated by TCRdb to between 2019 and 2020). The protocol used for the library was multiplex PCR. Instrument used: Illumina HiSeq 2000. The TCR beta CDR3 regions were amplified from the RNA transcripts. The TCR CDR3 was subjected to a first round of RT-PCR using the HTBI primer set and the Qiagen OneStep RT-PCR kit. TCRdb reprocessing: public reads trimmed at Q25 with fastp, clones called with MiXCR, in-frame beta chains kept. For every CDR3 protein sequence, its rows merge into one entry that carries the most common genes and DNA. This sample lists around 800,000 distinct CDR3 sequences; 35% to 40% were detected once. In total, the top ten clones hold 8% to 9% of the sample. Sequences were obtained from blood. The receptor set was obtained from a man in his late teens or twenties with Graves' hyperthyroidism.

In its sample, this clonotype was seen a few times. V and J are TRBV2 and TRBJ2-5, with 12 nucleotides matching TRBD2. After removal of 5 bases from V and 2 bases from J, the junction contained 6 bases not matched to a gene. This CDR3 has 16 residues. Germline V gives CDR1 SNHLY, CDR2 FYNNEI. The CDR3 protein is CASSLETSGGQETQYF. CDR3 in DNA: TGTGCCAGCAGTTTGGAGACTAGCGGGGGTCAAGAGACCCAGTACTTC.

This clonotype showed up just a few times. The CDR3 region is CASSPATGRQPAYGYTF. The CDR3, as DNA: TGTGCCAGCTCACCTGCGACGGGCCGCCAGCCGGCCTATGGCTACACCTTC. This sequence joins TRBV10-3 and TRBJ1-2; D uncertain. Germline CDR1 is ENHRY and CDR2 is SYGVKD. This CDR3 spans 17 amino acids. The germline V and J ends were trimmed by 10 bases and 4 bases, with 28 bases remaining between them.

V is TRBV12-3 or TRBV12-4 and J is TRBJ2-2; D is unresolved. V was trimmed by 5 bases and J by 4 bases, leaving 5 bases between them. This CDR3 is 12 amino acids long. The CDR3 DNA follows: TGTGCCAGCAGTCGGGCCACCGGGGAGCTGTTTTTT. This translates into CASSRATGELFF.

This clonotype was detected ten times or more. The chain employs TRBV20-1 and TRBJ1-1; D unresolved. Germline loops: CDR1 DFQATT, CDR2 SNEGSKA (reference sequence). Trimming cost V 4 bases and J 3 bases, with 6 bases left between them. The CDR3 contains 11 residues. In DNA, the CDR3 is TGCAGTGCTAAGGCGGACACTGAAGCTTTCTTT. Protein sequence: CSAKADTEAFF.

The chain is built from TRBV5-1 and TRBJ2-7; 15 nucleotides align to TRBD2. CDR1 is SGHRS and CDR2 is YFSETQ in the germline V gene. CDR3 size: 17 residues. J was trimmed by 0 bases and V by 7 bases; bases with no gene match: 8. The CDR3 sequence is CASGQGLAGGPSYEQYF. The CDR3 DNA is TGCGCCAGCGGCCAGGGACTAGCGGGAGGCCCCTCCTACGAGCAGTACTTC. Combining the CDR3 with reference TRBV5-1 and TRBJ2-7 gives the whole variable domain KAGVTQTPRYLIKTRGQQVTLSCSPISGHRSVSWYQQTPGQGLQFLFEYFSETQRNKGNFPGRFSGRQFSNSRSEMNVSTLELGDSALYLCASGQGLAGGPSYEQYFGPGTRLTVT.

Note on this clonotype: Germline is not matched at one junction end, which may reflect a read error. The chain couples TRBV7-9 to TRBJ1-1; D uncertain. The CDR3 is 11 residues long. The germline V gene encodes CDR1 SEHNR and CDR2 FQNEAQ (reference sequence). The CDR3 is CASIMNTGAFF. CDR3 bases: TGTGCCAGCATCATGAACACTGGAGCTTTCTTT.

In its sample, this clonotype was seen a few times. Here the CDR3 reads CATRHNSPLHF. The CDR3 DNA follows: TGTGCCACCCGCCATAATTCACCCCTCCACTTT. The V and J genes are TRBV25-1 and TRBJ1-6; no definite D call. The CDR3 loop spans 11 amino acids. The germline gives CDR1 MGHDK, CDR2 SYGVNS. The V end lost 10 bases, the J end lost 5 bases, and 6 bases lay between the germline ends.

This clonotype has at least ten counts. The CDR3 region has the DNA TGTGCCACCAGCAGAGCCCGAGGGAACGGGGAGCTGTTTTTT. Protein sequence: CATSRARGNGELFF. V and J are TRBV15 and TRBJ2-2, with a tentative D call TRBD2 (5 bases). The CDR3 is made up of 14 amino acids. V shed 1 base and J shed 7 bases, with 10 bases lying between them. Germline assignment: CDR1 LNHNV and CDR2 YYDKDF (reference sequence).

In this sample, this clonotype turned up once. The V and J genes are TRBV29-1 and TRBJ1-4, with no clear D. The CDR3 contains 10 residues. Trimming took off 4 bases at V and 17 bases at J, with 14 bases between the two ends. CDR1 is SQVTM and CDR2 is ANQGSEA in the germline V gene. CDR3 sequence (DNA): TGCAGCGTTGGGAGGGAAACCCTCTTTTTT. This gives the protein CSVGRETLFF.

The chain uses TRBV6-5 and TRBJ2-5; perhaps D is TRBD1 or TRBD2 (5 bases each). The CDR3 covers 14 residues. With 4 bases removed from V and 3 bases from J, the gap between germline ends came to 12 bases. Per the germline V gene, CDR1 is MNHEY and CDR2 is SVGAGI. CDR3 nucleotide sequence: TGTGCCAGCAGTTGGGGCGGGCCTAAAGAGACCCAGTACTTC. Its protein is CASSWGGPKETQYF.

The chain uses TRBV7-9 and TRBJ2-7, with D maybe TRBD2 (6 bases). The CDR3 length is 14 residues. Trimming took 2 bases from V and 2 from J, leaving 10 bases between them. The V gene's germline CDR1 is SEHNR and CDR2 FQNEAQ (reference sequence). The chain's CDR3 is CASSLRPGAYEQYF. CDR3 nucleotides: TGTGCCAGCAGCTTAAGGCCGGGAGCCTACGAGCAGTACTTC.

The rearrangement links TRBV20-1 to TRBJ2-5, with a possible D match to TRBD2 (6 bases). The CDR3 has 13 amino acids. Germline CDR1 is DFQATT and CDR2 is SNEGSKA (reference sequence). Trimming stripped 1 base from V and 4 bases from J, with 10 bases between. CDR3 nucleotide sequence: TGCAGTGCTAGAGTGGTGGGAGGAGAGACCCAGTACTTC. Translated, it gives CSARVVGGETQYF.

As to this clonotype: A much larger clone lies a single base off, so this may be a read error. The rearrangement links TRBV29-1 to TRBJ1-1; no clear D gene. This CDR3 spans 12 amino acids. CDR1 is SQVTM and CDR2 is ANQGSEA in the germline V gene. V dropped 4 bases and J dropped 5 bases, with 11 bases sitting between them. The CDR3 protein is CSVGRGATEAFF. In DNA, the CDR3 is TGCAGCGTTGGTCGGGGAGCGACTGAAGCTTTCTTT.

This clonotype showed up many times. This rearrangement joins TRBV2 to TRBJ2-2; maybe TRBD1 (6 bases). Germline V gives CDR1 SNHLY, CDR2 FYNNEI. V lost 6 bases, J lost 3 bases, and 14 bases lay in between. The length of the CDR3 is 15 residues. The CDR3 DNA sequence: TGTGCCAGCAGGAGACAGGTTATGGACACCGGGGAGCTGTTTTTT. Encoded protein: CASRRQVMDTGELFF.

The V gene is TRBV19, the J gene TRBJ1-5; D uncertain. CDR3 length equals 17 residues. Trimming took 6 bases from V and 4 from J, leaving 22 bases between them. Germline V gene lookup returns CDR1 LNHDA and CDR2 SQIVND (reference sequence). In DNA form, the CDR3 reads TGTGCCAGTAGATCCCCGGACGGGGTCGGTGGGAATCAGCCCCAGCATTTT. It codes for CASRSPDGVGGNQPQHF.